What follows is one T cell receptor beta chain and its context. No antigen is known for it. This entry is derived from a study of OX40 agonist ivuxolimab in advanced cancers. Study findings and constraints: Clonal expansion was seen in CD4+ and CD8+ blood T cells by week 6 at 0.1 to 3.0 mg/kg.

The CDR3 loop spans 14 amino acids. Trimming pared 5 bases from V and 3 bases from J, leaving 11 bases between. Germline V lookup: CDR1 MDHEN, CDR2 SYDVKM. Measured with immunoSEQ multiplex PCR; TCRdb has only the in-frame clones, and not every one. The table lists 37,000 or so clones, more than 85% of them singletons. The gene calls are TRBV28 and TRBJ2-1, with D perhaps TRBD1 (6 bases). This specimen consisted of CD4+ or CD8+ T cells sorted from blood, obtained in a trial of the OX40 agonist ivuxolimab. The clonotype was recovered from an adult with an advanced solid tumor such as melanoma, head and neck, liver or kidney cancer. This CDR3 reads CASSPATGYNEQFF. CDR3 nucleotides: TGTGCCAGCAGTCCGGCGACAGGCTACAATGAGCAGTTCTTC.